This T cell receptor beta chain was profiled in a study of blood T cell repertoires in COVID-19. Whole-study context: Researchers got acute and convalescent COVID-19 samples from the United States, Italy and Spain. PBMCs, B-cell-depleted T cells, or T cells were the source of the cDNA or gDNA that made up the material.

This CDR3 spans 15 amino acids. The V end lost 1 base, the J end lost 5 bases, and 12 bases lay between the germline ends. Per the germline V gene, CDR1 is SGHTA and CDR2 is FQGNSA. Study processing details: Reference gene primer amplification gave estimated nucleated cell counts. The protocol was immunoSEQ multiplex PCR, while the TCRdb copy is restricted to in-frame clones and leaves out a portion. V, J and clone size were drawn from that table, and D and trimming were deduced from the DNA. The sample has more than 70,000 clones; approximately 89% are singletons. This clone appeared once. The source of this sequence is a man over 45 with active or convalescent COVID-19. This chain links TRBV7-2 with TRBJ2-4; the D is unclear. Sequencing was performed on peripheral blood. CDR3 protein: CASSLGPRGENIQYF. In DNA, the CDR3 is TGTGCCAGCAGCTTAGGGCCCCGAGGTGAAAACATTCAGTACTTC. Full variable domain (missing parts from reference TRBV7-2 and TRBJ2-4): GAGVSQSPSNKVTEKGKDVELRCDPISGHTALYWYRQSLGQGLEFLIYFQGNSAPDKSGLPSDRFSAERTGGSVSTLTIQRTQQEDSAVYLCASSLGPRGENIQYFGAGTRLSVL.